This T cell receptor beta chain was identified during a study of radiation and T cells in renal cell carcinoma (dated by TCRdb to about 2020). Regarding the study in general: TCR beta sequencing covered approximately 50 samples in total, comprising roughly 26 tumors and roughly 27 peripheral blood samples. The last blood draw happened 4 weeks after radiation, timed to coincide with nephrectomy. In the roughly 49 samples combined, several million unique CDR3 nucleotide sequences were found, encoding roughly 2,500,000 unique CDR3 amino acid sequences. Results the study describes overall, beyond this receptor: Because the trial had a single-armed design, the trial could not examine how radiation dose or scheduling affected the TCR repertoire. An increase in top tumor clonotypes in blood was observed from baseline to 2 weeks post-radiation, followed by contraction by 4 weeks, which was taken to suggest transient expansion of tumor-resident clones. Blood repertoire dynamics were not followed beyond 4 weeks after treatment. No pretreatment tumor biopsies were available, so the baseline intratumoral presence of clonotypes could not be determined.

The germline V gene gives CDR1 as SGHTA and CDR2 as FQGNSA. Trimming takes 3 bases off V and 7 bases off J; junction bases not matched to a gene: 12. From the cysteine up to the phenylalanine, the CDR3 has a length of 16 residues. CDR3 DNA only is kept here, 48 bases in frame from base 1. TCR beta libraries were generated from genomic DNA with the immunoSEQ kit, following the manufacturer's recommendations. To prepare the libraries, a first multiplex PCR with proprietary primers was run, followed by a second PCR that added unique barcodes, and a bead cleanup was done after each round. A kit-provided positive control reaction and a negative control reaction were included in every sample batch. The final libraries were assessed on an Agilent 4200 TapeStation D1000 ScreenTape, pooled by volume, and quantified by qPCR. Sequencing was performed on an Illumina NextSeq500 with a MidOutput 150-cycle cartridge, and 156 Read1 and 15 Index1 cycles were run with kit custom primers. The pooled library was loaded at 0.95 to 1 pM with about 21% PhiX control spiked in. Under the source paper's analysis protocol: Vendor-processed data were analyzed in R, and a clonotype was defined as all T cells sharing the same CDR3 nucleotide sequence. For clone abundance analyses, frequencies were normalized to the 10,000 most abundant clones in each sample. Public T cell clones, which averaged fewer than five per sample, were removed prior to analysis. A difference in abundance of at least 32-fold between compartments was used to define tumor-enriched and baseline blood-enriched clonotypes. A beta-binomial differential abundance model was used to identify clonotypes that expanded or contracted between blood time points. The Baroni-Urbani and Buser coefficient was used to measure tumor-blood repertoire similarity, and groups were compared with two-tailed Wilcoxon tests in R. Imported from immuneACCESS, the table was reduced by TCRdb to in-frame sequences with V and J called. These copies leave out some clones; in studies compared against another copy, an unresolved V gene accounts for under half, and the cause of the remainder is not known. That table gives V, J and clone size, and the DNA gave D and trimming. For this sample there are just under 150,000 clones; 75% to 90% appear just once. The biggest ten clones account for under 20% of the sample.

As to this clone: Its specific antigen is unknown. The record has no base qualities; no much larger clone is one base away.

The time point label corresponds to: blood 4 weeks post-SBRT, at nephrectomy. In the paper's terms, the treatment or condition label means: 15 Gy SBRT to primary tumor, nephrectomy 4 weeks later. Samples were obtained from a clinical trial, in which 15 Gy stereotactic body radiation therapy was delivered to primary renal cell carcinomas and nephrectomy was performed 4 weeks later. To follow tumor-enriched clonotypes, peripheral blood was collected serially from radiation-treated patients at baseline and again at 2 weeks and 4 weeks after SBRT. Every patient's renal cell carcinoma showed clear cell pathology. The QIAamp DNA Blood Mini Kit (Qiagen) was used to prepare genomic DNA for TCR sequencing. Samples were included in the analyses only if all quality control checks were passed.

This specimen consisted of blood, obtained from a patient whose treatment included radiotherapy and nephrectomy. The TCR was taken from a woman in her forties or fifties with renal cell carcinoma. The V gene is TRBV7-2 and the J gene is TRBJ2-1; the central 7 bases match TRBD2. In nucleotides, the sequence is TGTGCCAGCAGCTTTAGGCGGGGGAGTATAAGGAATGAGCAGTTCTTC. Translated, it reads CASSFRRGSIRNEQFF.